The clone carrying this T cell receptor beta chain was recorded a few times. Its antigen is unknown. V was clipped by 2 bases and J by 1 base, with 17 bases between them. This CDR3 comprises 17 residues. CDR1 and CDR2 from the germline V gene are MGHRA and YSYEKL. Sequenced by immunoSEQ multiplex PCR; TCRdb stores in-frame clones only, minus some. Among about 140,000 clones listed, about 93% were seen once. The data stem from a study of CD4+ T cells in melanoma. Findings of the study overall: Neoantigen-specific CD4+ T cells in melanoma reportedly had diverse differentiation states. CD8+ T cell, macrophage and B cell function reportedly correlated with neoantigen-specific CD4+ T cells.

This TCR was recovered from a human donor with melanoma. V and J are TRBV4-1 and TRBJ1-1; D not resolved. CDR3 protein: CASSQPFDGLGNTEAFF. As DNA, the CDR3 is TGCGCCAGCAGCCAACCCTTTGATGGTCTGGGGAACACTGAAGCTTTCTTT.